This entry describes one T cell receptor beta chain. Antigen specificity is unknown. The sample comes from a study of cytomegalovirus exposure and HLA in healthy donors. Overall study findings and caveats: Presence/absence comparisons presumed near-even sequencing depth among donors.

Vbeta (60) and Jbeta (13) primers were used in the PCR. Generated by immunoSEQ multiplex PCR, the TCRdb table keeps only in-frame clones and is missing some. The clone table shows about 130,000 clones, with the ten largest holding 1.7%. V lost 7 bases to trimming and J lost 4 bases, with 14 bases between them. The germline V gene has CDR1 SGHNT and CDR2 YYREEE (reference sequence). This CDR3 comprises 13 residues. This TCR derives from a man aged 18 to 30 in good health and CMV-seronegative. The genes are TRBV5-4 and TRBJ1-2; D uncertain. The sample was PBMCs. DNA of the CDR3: TGTGCCAGCGACGAAGCTAGAGGCTATGGCTACACCTTC. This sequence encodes CASDEARGYGYTF.